The 20 T cell receptor beta chains in this list originate from one sample, sequenced in a study of shared clonotypes between healthy human individuals. Data came from immunoSEQ multiplex PCR; TCRdb stores just in-frame clones and leaves some out. The data contain 500,000 to 550,000 clones, around 96% of them singletons. The sequencing sample was made of naive CD4+ T cells sorted from blood. As to subset: CD45RA+ positively selected. These receptors were taken from a woman aged 25 to 39 in good health.

This clone occurred a few times. The J gene is TRBJ1-1, the V gene TRBV18; 7 positions match TRBD1. CDR1 is KGHSH, CDR2 LQKENI, per germline. The CDR3 has 14 amino acids. V lost 8 bases to trimming and J lost 11 bases; unmatched junction nucleotides: 17. In DNA form, the CDR3 reads TGTGCCAGCCGTAAAGGGGACAAGGGACAGAGTGCTTTCTTT. This encodes CASRKGDKGQSAFF.

The table lists this clone with a count of one. This chain uses TRBV9 with TRBJ1-6; D unclear. CDR1 and CDR2 from the germline V gene are SGDLS and YYNGEE. Trimming stripped 6 bases from V and 7 bases from J, with 14 bases between. The CDR3 has 14 amino acids. The CDR3 sequence is CASTILKGNSPLHF. Here the CDR3 DNA reads TGTGCCAGCACAATCTTGAAAGGGAATTCACCCCTCCACTTT.

This clone was seen only once. CDR3 residues: CASSLTGSAYEQYF. CDR3 in DNA: TGTGCCAGCAGCTTAACGGGAAGCGCCTACGAGCAGTACTTC. This chain links TRBV7-9 with TRBJ2-7; D is perhaps TRBD2 (5 bases). The V end was cut by 2 bases, the J end by 2 bases, with 10 bases between. The CDR3 is 14 amino acids. The germline CDR1 and CDR2 sequences are SEHNR and FQNEAQ (reference sequence). Looking up the rest from reference TRBV7-9 and TRBJ2-7 gives the full variable domain: DTGVSQNPRHKITKRGQNVTFRCDPISEHNRLYWYRQTLGQGPEFLTYFQNEAQLEKSRLLSDRFSAERPKGSFSTLEIQRTEQGDSAMYLCASSLTGSAYEQYFGPGTRLTVT.

The genes are TRBV2 and TRBJ2-1; D is unresolved. Germline V gives CDR1 SNHLY, CDR2 FYNNEI. The V end was cut by 6 bases, the J end by 7 bases, with 22 bases between. The CDR3 runs 16 residues. In DNA form, the CDR3 reads TGTGCCAGCAGGGATAACCCCAGGACCCTCCGAAATGAGCAGTTCTTC. Translation gives CASRDNPRTLRNEQFF.

This rearrangement joins TRBV4-2 to TRBJ2-5; the D gene is possibly TRBD2 (5 bases). The J call may not be correct, given that the DNA end is closer to TRBJ2-7. The CDR3 runs to 17 residues. CDR1 LGHNA and CDR2 YNFKEQ come from the germline V gene. In DNA form, the CDR3 reads TGTGCCAGCAGCCAAGATAAAAACTACCCGAGGGCCTACGAGCAGTACTTC. Amino acid sequence: CASSQDKNYPRAYEQYF.

The CDR3 protein is CASSPGTPSGNTIYF. Written as DNA, the CDR3 is TGCGCCAGCAGCCCCGGGACGCCATCTGGAAACACCATATATTTT. This chain joins TRBV5-1 and TRBJ1-3, with D perhaps matching TRBD1 (5 bases). Per the germline V gene, CDR1 is SGHRS and CDR2 is YFSETQ. This CDR3 is 15 amino acids long. V was trimmed by 4 bases and J by 1 base, leaving 12 bases between them. The whole variable domain, remainder taken from reference TRBV5-1 and TRBJ1-3, is KAGVTQTPRYLIKTRGQQVTLSCSPISGHRSVSWYQQTPGQGLQFLFEYFSETQRNKGNFPGRFSGRQFSNSRSEMNVSTLELGDSALYLCASSPGTPSGNTIYFGEGSWLTVV.

J is TRBJ2-2 and V is TRBV5-6; D unclear. The length of the CDR3 is 15 residues. Germline V gene data show CDR1 as SGHDT and CDR2 as YYEEEE. V was clipped by 1 base and J by 0 bases, with 7 bases between them. CDR3 coding DNA: TGTGCCAGCAGCTTGTCCTCGACGAACACCGGGGAGCTGTTTTTT. Amino acids: CASSLSSTNTGELFF.

The chain recombines TRBV30 with TRBJ2-5, with D uncertain. The V and J ends lost 0 bases and 2 bases respectively, with 4 bases between them. From germline, CDR1 is GTSNPN and CDR2 SVGIG (reference sequence). CDR3 size: 12 residues. The CDR3 DNA is TGTGCCTGGAGTGTACTTCAAGAGACCCAGTACTTC. As protein: CAWSVLQETQYF.

The chain carries TRBV5-1 and TRBJ2-7, with TRBD2 matching 11 bases. V lost 2 bases, J lost 9 bases, and 19 bases stayed unmatched. Germline assignment: CDR1 SGHRS and CDR2 YFSETQ. This CDR3 is built from 18 residues. CDR3 region: CASSFPHRTLAGGLGQYF. The CDR3 DNA is TGCGCCAGCAGCTTCCCCCACCGCACGCTAGCGGGAGGACTAGGGCAGTACTTC. Drawing the rest from reference TRBV5-1 and TRBJ2-7, the complete variable domain is KAGVTQTPRYLIKTRGQQVTLSCSPISGHRSVSWYQQTPGQGLQFLFEYFSETQRNKGNFPGRFSGRQFSNSRSEMNVSTLELGDSALYLCASSFPHRTLAGGLGQYFGPGTRLTVT.

The CDR3 spells CAISGQGPGEKLFF. For the CDR3, the DNA is TGTGCCATCAGTGGACAGGGGCCGGGTGAAAAACTGTTTTTT. The chain couples TRBV10-3 to TRBJ1-4, with 8 bases matching TRBD1. J gave up 7 bases and V 4 bases, and 5 bases lay outside the gene matches. The CDR3 extends over 14 amino acids. CDR1 is ENHRY and CDR2 is SYGVKD in the germline V gene.

The rearrangement links TRBV18 to TRBJ2-7, with D tentatively TRBD1 (5 bases). The germline V gene encodes CDR1 KGHSH and CDR2 LQKENI. The CDR3 has 14 amino acids. V was shortened by 0 bases and J by 0 bases, with 6 bases between the two germline ends. The CDR3 bases are TGTGCCAGCTCACCACCGGACAACTCCTACGAGCAGTACTTC. It encodes CASSPPDNSYEQYF.

V usage is TRBV7-9 and J usage is TRBJ2-7, with 8 bases matching TRBD2. CDR3 size: 16 residues. The J segment lost 5 bases and the V segment lost 6 bases, leaving 15 bases of the junction unmatched. From germline, CDR1 is SEHNR and CDR2 FQNEAQ (reference sequence). The CDR3 DNA is TGTGCCAGCAGGACCTCGGGGGTAGCGGGACTGCACGAGCAGTACTTC. This gives the protein CASRTSGVAGLHEQYF.

CDR3 residues: CASSSLAGSGNEQFF. CDR3 DNA: TGTGCCAGCAGTTCCCTGGCAGGTTCTGGCAATGAGCAGTTCTTC. The V call is TRBV6-5, the J call TRBJ2-1, with D unresolved. Trimming removed 4 bases at V and 6 bases at J, with 16 bases between. The germline gives CDR1 MNHEY, CDR2 SVGAGI. The length of the CDR3 is 15 residues.

The chain has TRBV7-2 and TRBJ2-5; no reliable D call. The CDR3 is made up of 12 amino acids. The germline V and J ends were trimmed by 4 bases and 7 bases, with 10 bases remaining between them. Germline CDR1 reads SGHTA; CDR2 reads FQGNSA. This CDR3 reads CASSSPGRTQYF. In DNA, the CDR3 is TGTGCCAGCAGCTCCCCCGGTCGGACCCAGTACTTC.

The gene calls are TRBV28 and TRBJ2-7; D possibly matches TRBD1 or TRBD2 (5 bases each). The length of the CDR3 is 14 residues. V was trimmed by 3 bases and J by 6 bases, leaving 15 bases between them. Germline lookup yields CDR1 MDHEN and CDR2 SYDVKM. CDR3 nucleotides: TGTGCCAGCAGTTTCAGCAGGGACGCCCTCGAGCAGTACTTC. It yields the protein CASSFSRDALEQYF. Based on the CDR3 plus reference TRBV28 and TRBJ2-7, the full variable domain is DVKVTQSSRYLVKRTGEKVFLECVQDMDHENMFWYRQDPGLGLRLIYFSYDVKMKEKGDIPEGYSVSREKKERFSLILESASTNQTSMYLCASSFSRDALEQYFGPGTRLTVT.

Only one count was recorded for this clone. This rearrangement joins TRBV10-3 to TRBJ2-7, with TRBD1 matching 10 bases. The junction had 3 bases not matched to a gene; V was cut back by 4 bases and J by 3 bases. The CDR3 totals 14 residues. The germline V gene encodes CDR1 ENHRY and CDR2 SYGVKD. DNA for the CDR3: TGTGCCATCAGTGGGGGACAGGGGCGCTACGAGCAGTACTTC. This encodes CAISGGQGRYEQYF.

This chain uses TRBV5-1 with TRBJ2-3; 10 nucleotides match TRBD2. The CDR3 runs to 16 residues. Germline V gives CDR1 SGHRS, CDR2 YFSETQ. The V and J ends lost 4 bases and 0 bases, in that order; junction bases with no gene match: 5. This chain's CDR3 is CASSKTSGASTDTQYF. DNA of the CDR3: TGCGCCAGCAGCAAAACTAGCGGGGCCAGCACAGATACGCAGTATTTT.

DNA of the CDR3: TGTGCCAGCAGCCTAGCGGGAGAGTCGAACAATGAGCAGTTCTTC. Its translation: CASSLAGESNNEQFF. This sequence joins TRBV11-2 and TRBJ2-1; 10 positions agree with TRBD2. CDR3 length: 15 residues. Germline V lookup: CDR1 SGHAT, CDR2 FQNNGV. J gave up 5 bases and V 5 bases, and 6 bases lay outside the gene matches. Filled out from reference TRBV11-2 and TRBJ2-1, the complete variable domain reads EAGVAQSPRYKIIEKRQSVAFWCNPISGHATLYWYQQILGQGPKLLIQFQNNGVVDDSQLPKDRFSAERLKGVDSTLKIQPAKLEDSAVYLCASSLAGESNNEQFFGPGTRLTVL.

This clone appeared a single time. This chain joins TRBV6-5 and TRBJ2-1; unclear D gene. Germline loops: CDR1 MNHEY, CDR2 SVGAGI. V shed 6 bases and J shed 6 bases, with 18 bases lying between them. The CDR3 consists of 15 residues. CDR3: CASSPLGSLGNEQFF. CDR3 nucleotides: TGTGCCAGCAGCCCCCTCGGTAGCCTGGGCAATGAGCAGTTCTTC.

This chain connects TRBV28 to TRBJ1-2; TRBD1 might be the D (5 bases). Trimming pared 6 bases from V and 5 bases from J, leaving 16 bases between. Looked up from germline, CDR1 is MDHEN and CDR2 is SYDVKM. The CDR3 contains 14 residues. CDR3 DNA: TGTGCCAGCAGGGGAGGGGCTACCCTTTATGGCTACACCTTC. It yields the protein CASRGGATLYGYTF.